A selection of T cell receptor beta chains follows, all from one sample in a study of blood T cell repertoires in COVID-19. Generated by immunoSEQ multiplex PCR, the TCRdb table keeps only in-frame clones and is missing some. The sample contains about 200,000 clones, 82% of which appear only once. Sample: peripheral blood. These receptors originate from a woman between 55 and 75 years old with COVID-19, enrolled during active disease. CDR3s include the opening cysteine and the closing phenylalanine or tryptophan. D genes are given only for firm matches. Size is stated for part of the rows, as once, few or many counts, or as a class when the clone is expanded.

few TRBJ1-2 NA TRBV9 CASSVDGRANGYTF TGTGCCAGCAGCGTAGATGGGAGGGCCAATGGCTACACCTTC
NA TRBJ2-1 TRBD1 TRBV7-9 CASSFSGGIEQFF TGTGCCAGCAGCTTTTCAGGGGGCATTGAGCAGTTCTTC
NA TRBJ1-1 NA TRBV28 CASSLPMGRITEAFF TGTGCCAGCAGTTTACCCATGGGCCGCATTACTGAAGCTTTCTTT
NA TRBJ2-3 TRBD2 TRBV29-1 CSVTGLAGDTQYF TGCAGCGTCACGGGACTAGCGGGAGACACGCAGTATTTT
NA TRBJ2-7 TRBD2 TRBV6-5 CASGSGTSGRRYEQYF TGTGCCAGCGGTTCCGGGACTAGCGGGAGAAGGTACGAGCAGTACTTC
NA TRBJ1-1 TRBD1 TRBV2 CASSGDRGAFF TGTGCCAGCAGTGGCGACAGGGGAGCTTTCTTT
NA TRBJ1-3 NA TRBV5-1 CASSLVLGNTIYF TGCGCCAGCAGCTTGGTTCTTGGAAACACCATATATTTT
NA TRBJ2-1 NA TRBV11-1 CASTLWRGSSYNEQFF TGTGCCAGCACATTATGGAGAGGGAGCTCCTACAATGAGCAGTTCTTC
NA TRBJ2-3 NA TRBV9 CASSARLEGADTQYF TGTGCCAGCAGCGCCCGTTTGGAAGGAGCGGATACGCAGTATTTT
once TRBJ2-5 TRBD2 TRBV3-1/TRBV3-2 CASSQQRGVQETQYF TGTGCCAGCAGCCAACAGCGGGGGGTTCAAGAGACCCAGTACTTC
once TRBJ2-5 TRBD2 TRBV14 CASSQLSGGPRETQYF TGTGCCAGCAGCCAACTTAGCGGGGGGCCAAGGGAGACCCAGTACTTC
NA TRBJ2-2 NA TRBV5-1 CASSLTRGTGELFF TGCGCCAGCAGCCTGACGAGGGGGACCGGGGAGCTGTTTTTT
once TRBJ2-7 TRBD2 TRBV28 CASSLGLAATLPYEQYF TGTGCCAGCAGTCTGGGACTAGCGGCTACTCTCCCCTACGAGCAGTACTTC
NA TRBJ1-2 NA TRBV5-3 CARSLAGDHSWVGGYTF TGTGCCAGAAGCTTGGCCGGAGATCACTCCTGGGTGGGTGGCTACACCTTC
NA TRBJ2-2 TRBD2 TRBV5-1 CASSPRTSDTGELFF TGCGCCAGCAGCCCCAGGACTAGCGACACCGGGGAGCTGTTTTTT
NA TRBJ2-1 NA TRBV14 CASSPAVEQFF TGTGCCAGCAGCCCGGCGGTTGAGCAGTTCTTC
NA TRBJ1-1 NA TRBV5-1 CASSLVTGGANTEAFF TGCGCCAGCAGCTTGGTTACGGGAGGGGCGAACACTGAAGCTTTCTTT
NA TRBJ1-2 NA TRBV19 CASTPRVANYGYTF TGTGCCAGTACCCCCAGGGTGGCAAACTATGGCTACACCTTC